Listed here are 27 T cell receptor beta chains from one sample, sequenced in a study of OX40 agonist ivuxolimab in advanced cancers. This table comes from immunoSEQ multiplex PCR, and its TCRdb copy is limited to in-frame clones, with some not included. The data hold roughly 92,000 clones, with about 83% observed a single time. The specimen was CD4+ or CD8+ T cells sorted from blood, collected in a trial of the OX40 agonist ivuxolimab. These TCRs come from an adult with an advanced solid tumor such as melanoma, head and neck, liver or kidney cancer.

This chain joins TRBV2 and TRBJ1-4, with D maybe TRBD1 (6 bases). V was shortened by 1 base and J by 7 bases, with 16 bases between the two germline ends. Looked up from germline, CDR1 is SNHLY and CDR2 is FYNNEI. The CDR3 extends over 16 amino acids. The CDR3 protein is CASSEEGGGRGEKLFF. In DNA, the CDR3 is TGTGCCAGCAGTGAAGAGGGAGGGGGAAGGGGTGAAAAACTGTTTTTT.

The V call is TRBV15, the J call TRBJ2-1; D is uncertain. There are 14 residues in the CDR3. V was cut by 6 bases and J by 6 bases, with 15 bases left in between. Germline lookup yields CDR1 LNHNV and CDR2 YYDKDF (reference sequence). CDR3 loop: CATSVRDTVNEQFF. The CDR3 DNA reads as TGTGCCACCAGTGTAAGGGATACGGTCAATGAGCAGTTCTTC.

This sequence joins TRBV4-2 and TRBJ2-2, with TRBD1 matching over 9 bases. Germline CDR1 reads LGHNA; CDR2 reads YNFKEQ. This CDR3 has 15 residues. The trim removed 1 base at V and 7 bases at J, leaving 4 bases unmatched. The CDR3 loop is CASSQAGTGIGELFF. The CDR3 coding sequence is TGTGCCAGCAGCCAAGCCGGGACAGGGATCGGGGAGCTGTTTTTT.

Here the CDR3 DNA reads TGTGCCAGCAGCGCCACTAGCGGAGAAACTACGAGGCAGTACTTC. The encoded protein is CASSATSGETTRQYF. The genes are TRBV5-3 and TRBJ2-7, with 8 positions matching TRBD2. TRBV5-3 has ORF status, its function being uncertain. The trim removed 8 bases at V and 9 bases at J, leaving 19 bases unmatched. This CDR3 region has 15 residues.

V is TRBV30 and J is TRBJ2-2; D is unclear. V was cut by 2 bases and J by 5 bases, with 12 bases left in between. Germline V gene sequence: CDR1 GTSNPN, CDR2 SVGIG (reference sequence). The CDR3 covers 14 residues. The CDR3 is CAWSSDSPTGELFF. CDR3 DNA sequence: TGTGCCTGGAGTAGCGACTCTCCGACCGGGGAGCTGTTTTTT.

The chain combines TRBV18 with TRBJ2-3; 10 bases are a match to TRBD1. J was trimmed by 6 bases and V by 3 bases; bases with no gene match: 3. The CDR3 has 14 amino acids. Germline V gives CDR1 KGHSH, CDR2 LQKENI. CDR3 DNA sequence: TGTGCCAGCTCACCGGGACAGGGGTACGATACGCAGTATTTT. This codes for CASSPGQGYDTQYF. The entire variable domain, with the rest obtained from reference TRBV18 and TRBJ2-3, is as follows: NAGVMQNPRHLVRRRGQEARLRCSPMKGHSHVYWYRQLPEEGLKFMVYLQKENIIDESGMPKERFSAEFPKEGPSILRIQQVVRGDSAAYFCASSPGQGYDTQYFGPGTRLTVL.

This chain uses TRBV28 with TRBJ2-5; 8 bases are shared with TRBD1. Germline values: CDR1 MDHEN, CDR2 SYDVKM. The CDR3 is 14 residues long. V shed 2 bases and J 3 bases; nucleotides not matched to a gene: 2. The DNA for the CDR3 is TGTGCCAGCAGTTTACGGACAGGGAAAGAGACCCAGTACTTC. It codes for CASSLRTGKETQYF.

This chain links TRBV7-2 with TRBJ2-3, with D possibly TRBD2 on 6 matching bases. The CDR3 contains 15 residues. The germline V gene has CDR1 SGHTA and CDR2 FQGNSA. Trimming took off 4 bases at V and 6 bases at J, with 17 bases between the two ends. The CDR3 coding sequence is TGTGCCAGCAGCTCCCATCGGGGCGGGGCGGATACGCAGTATTTT. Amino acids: CASSSHRGGADTQYF.

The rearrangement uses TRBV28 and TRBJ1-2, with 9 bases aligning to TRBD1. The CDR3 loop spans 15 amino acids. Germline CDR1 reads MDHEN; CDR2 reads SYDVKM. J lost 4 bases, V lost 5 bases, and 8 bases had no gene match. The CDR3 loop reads CASSLLGTGIYGYTF. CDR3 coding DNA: TGTGCCAGCAGTCTCCTCGGGACAGGGATCTATGGCTACACCTTC.

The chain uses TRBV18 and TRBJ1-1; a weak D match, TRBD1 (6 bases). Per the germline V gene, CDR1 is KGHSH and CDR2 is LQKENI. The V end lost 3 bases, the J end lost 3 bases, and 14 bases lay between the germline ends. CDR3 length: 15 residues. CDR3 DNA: TGTGCCAGCTCACCGTCTCAGGGGCGCGACACTGAAGCTTTCTTT. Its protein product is CASSPSQGRDTEAFF. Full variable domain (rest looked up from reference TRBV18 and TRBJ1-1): NAGVMQNPRHLVRRRGQEARLRCSPMKGHSHVYWYRQLPEEGLKFMVYLQKENIIDESGMPKERFSAEFPKEGPSILRIQQVVRGDSAAYFCASSPSQGRDTEAFFGQGTRLTVV.

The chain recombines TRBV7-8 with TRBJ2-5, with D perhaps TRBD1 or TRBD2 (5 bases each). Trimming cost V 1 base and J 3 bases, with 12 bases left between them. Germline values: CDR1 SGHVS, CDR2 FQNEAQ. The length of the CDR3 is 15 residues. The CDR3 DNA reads TGTGCCAGCAGCTTAGATGGGGGATCCGAAGAGACCCAGTACTTC. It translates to CASSLDGGSEETQYF.

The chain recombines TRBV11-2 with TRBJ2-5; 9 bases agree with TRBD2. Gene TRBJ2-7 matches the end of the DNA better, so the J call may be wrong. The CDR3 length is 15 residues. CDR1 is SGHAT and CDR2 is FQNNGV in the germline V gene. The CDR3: CASSLGLARGYEQYF. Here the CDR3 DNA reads TGTGCCAGCAGCCTTGGACTAGCGAGGGGATACGAGCAGTACTTC.

CDR3 nucleotides: TGCGCCAGCAGCTTACTGGGGCTTGGAGCGGGAGACTCCTACAATGAGCAGTTCTTC. Its translation: CASSLLGLGAGDSYNEQFF. The chain employs TRBV5-1 and TRBJ2-1; 8 nucleotides match TRBD2. The germline V gene encodes CDR1 SGHRS and CDR2 YFSETQ. This CDR3 has 19 amino acids. Trimming at V came to 2 bases and at J to 0 bases, leaving 13 bases not matched to a gene.

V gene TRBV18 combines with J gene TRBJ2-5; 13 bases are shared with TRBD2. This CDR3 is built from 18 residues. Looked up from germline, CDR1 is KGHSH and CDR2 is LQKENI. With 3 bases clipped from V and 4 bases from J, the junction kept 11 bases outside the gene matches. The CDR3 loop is CASSPELLTSGRLETQYF. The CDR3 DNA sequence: TGTGCCAGCTCACCTGAACTGTTGACTAGCGGGAGGTTAGAGACCCAGTACTTC.

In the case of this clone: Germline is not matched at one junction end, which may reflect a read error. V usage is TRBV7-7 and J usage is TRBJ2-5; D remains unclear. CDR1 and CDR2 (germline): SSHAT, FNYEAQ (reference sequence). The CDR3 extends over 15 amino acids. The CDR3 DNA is TGTGCTAGCAGCCCCCTGGTGGGAAGTCTAGAGACCCAGTACTTC. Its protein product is CASSPLVGSLETQYF.

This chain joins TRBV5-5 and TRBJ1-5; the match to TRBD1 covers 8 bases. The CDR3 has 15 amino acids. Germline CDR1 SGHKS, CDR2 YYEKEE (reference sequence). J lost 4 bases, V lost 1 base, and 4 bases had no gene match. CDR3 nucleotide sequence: TGTGCCAGCAGCTTGCAGGGGGCCGTAAATCAGCCCCAGCATTTT. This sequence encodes CASSLQGAVNQPQHF.

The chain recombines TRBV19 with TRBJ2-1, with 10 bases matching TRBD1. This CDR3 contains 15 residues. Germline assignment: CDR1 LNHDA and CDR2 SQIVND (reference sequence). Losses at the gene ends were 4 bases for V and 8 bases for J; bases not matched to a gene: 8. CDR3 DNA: TGTGCCAGTAGTAATGTGTGGGACAGGGGCGATGAGCAGTTCTTC. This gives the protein CASSNVWDRGDEQFF. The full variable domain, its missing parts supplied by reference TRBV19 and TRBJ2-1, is DGGITQSPKYLFRKEGQNVTLSCEQNLNHDAMYWYRQDPGQGLRLIYYSQIVNDFQKGDIAEGYSVSREKKESFPLTVTSAQKNPTAFYLCASSNVWDRGDEQFFGPGTRLTVL.

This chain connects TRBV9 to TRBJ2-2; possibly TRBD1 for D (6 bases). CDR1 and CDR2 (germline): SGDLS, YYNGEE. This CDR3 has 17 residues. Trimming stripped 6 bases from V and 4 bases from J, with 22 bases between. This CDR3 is CASTPSPRGVVTGELFF. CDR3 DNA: TGTGCCAGCACCCCGTCCCCCAGGGGAGTGGTCACCGGGGAGCTGTTTTTT.

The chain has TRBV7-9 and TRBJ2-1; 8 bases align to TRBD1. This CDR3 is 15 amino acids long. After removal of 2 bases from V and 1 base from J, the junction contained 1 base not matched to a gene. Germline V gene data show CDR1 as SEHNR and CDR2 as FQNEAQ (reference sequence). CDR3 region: CASSLTGGSYNEQFF. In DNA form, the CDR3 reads TGTGCCAGCAGCTTAACAGGGGGGTCCTACAATGAGCAGTTCTTC.

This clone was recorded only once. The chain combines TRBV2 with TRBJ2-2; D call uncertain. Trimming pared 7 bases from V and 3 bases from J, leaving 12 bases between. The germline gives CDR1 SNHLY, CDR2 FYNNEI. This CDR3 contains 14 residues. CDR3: CASTEIRDTGELFF. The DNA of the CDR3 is TGTGCCAGCACAGAGATACGGGACACCGGGGAGCTGTTTTTT.

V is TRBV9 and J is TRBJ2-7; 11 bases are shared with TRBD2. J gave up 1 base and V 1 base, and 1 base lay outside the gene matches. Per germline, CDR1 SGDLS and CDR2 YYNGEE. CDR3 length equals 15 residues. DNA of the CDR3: TGTGCCAGCAGCGTATTAGCGGGAGGGTCCTACGAGCAGTACTTC. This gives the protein CASSVLAGGSYEQYF. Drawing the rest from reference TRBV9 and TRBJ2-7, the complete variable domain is DSGVTQTPKHLITATGQRVTLRCSPRSGDLSVYWYQQSLDQGLQFLIQYYNGEERAKGNILERFSAQQFPDLHSELNLSSLELGDSALYFCASSVLAGGSYEQYFGPGTRLTVT.

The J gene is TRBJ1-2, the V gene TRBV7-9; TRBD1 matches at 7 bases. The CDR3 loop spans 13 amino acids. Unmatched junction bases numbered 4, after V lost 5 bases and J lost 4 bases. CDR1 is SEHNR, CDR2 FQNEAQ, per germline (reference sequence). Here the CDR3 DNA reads TGTGCCAGCAGCACCGACAGGGCCTATGGCTACACCTTC. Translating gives CASSTDRAYGYTF.

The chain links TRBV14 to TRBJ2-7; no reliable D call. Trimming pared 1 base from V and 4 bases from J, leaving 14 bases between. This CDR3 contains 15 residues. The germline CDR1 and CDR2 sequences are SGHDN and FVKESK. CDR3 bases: TGTGCCAGCAGCCAAGGCGCGGCCCCCCGGTACGAGCAGTACTTC. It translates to CASSQGAAPRYEQYF.

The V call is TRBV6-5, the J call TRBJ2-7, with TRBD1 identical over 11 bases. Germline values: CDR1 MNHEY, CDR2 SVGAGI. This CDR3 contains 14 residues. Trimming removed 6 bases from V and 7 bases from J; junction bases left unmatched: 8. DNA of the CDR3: TGTGCCAGCAGCAGGGACAGGGGGAGGTTGGAGCAGTACTTC. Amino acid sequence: CASSRDRGRLEQYF.

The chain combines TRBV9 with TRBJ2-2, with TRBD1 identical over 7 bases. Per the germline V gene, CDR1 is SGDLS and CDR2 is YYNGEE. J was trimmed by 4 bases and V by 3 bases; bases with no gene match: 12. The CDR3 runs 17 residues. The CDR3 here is CASSARTGGLGTGELFF. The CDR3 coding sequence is TGTGCCAGCAGCGCTCGGACAGGCGGCTTGGGCACCGGGGAGCTGTTTTTT. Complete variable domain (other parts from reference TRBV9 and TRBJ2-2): DSGVTQTPKHLITATGQRVTLRCSPRSGDLSVYWYQQSLDQGLQFLIQYYNGEERAKGNILERFSAQQFPDLHSELNLSSLELGDSALYFCASSARTGGLGTGELFFGEGSRLTVL.

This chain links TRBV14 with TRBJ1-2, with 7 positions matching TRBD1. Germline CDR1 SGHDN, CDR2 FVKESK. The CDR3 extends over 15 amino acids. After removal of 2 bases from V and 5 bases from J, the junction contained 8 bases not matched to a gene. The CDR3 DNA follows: TGTGCCAGCAGCCAAAATCTCGGGACAGAGTATGGCTACACCTTC. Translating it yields CASSQNLGTEYGYTF.

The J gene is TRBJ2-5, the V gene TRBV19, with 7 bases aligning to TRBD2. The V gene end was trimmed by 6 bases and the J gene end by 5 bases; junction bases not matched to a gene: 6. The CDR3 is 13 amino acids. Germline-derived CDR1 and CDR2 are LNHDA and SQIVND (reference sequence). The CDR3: CASRPGGTETQYF. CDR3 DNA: TGTGCCAGTAGGCCGGGGGGAACGGAGACCCAGTACTTC.